This TCR beta chain derives from a study of T cell responses to AZD1222 COVID-19 vaccine. Whole-study context: Recipients boosted at about 4 weeks or about 12 weeks are pooled.

Only in-frame clones appear in the TCRdb table, and some are missing; sequencing was by immunoSEQ multiplex PCR. The sample includes some 130,000 clones, around nine tenths of them seen just once. CDR3 length: 14 residues. Per germline, CDR1 GTSNPN and CDR2 SVGIG (reference sequence). After removal of 2 bases from V and 5 bases from J, the junction contained 5 bases not matched to a gene. This clone was seen only once. Its antigen is not known. Study-level findings and limits: Seropositive at baseline were only a handful of AZD1222 recipients. Per reports, nearly half of all spike-specific TCRs target regions that are unmutated in variants. The sample set comprised mostly white British donors with more females, and clonal diversity was possibly underestimated.

The receptor was derived from an adult in good health. The chain is built from TRBV30 and TRBJ2-7, with 11 bases identical to TRBD1. This material consisted of peripheral blood, taken on day 0 of AZD1222 vaccination. CDR3: CAWSPGQGVHEQYF. Here the CDR3 DNA reads TGTGCCTGGAGTCCGGGACAGGGGGTCCACGAGCAGTACTTC.